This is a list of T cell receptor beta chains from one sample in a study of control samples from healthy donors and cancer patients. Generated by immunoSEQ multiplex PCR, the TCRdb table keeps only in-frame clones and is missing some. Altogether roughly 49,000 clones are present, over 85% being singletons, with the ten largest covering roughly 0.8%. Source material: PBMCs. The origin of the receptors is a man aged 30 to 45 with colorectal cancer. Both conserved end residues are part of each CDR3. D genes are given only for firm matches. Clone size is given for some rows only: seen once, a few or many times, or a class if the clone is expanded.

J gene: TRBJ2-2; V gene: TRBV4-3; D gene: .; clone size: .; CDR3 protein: CASSQGEYDPGELFF; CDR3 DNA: TGCGCCAGCAGCCAAGGGGAATATGACCCCGGGGAGCTGTTTTTT
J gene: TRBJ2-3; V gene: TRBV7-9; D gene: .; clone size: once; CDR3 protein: CASSLGGDPDTQYF; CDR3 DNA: TGTGCCAGCAGCTTAGGCGGGGACCCAGATACGCAGTATTTT
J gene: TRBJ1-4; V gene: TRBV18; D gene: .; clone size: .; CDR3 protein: CASSPRSADYTNEKLFF; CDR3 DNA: TGTGCCAGCTCACCACGGTCGGCAGACTACACTAATGAAAAACTGTTTTTT
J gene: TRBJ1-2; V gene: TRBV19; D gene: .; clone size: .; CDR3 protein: CASSMGVNGYTF; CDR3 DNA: TGTGCCAGCTCCATGGGGGTGAATGGCTACACCTTC
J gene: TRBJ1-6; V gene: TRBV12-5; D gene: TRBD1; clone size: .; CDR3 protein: CASGFWVRGQELVRAPLHF; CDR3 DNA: TGTGCTAGTGGTTTTTGGGTCCGGGGACAGGAGCTCGTTAGGGCACCCCTCCACTTT
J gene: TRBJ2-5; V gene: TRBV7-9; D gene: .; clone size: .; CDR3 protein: CASSLRLGGQETQYF; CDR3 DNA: TGTGCCAGCAGCTTAAGGTTGGGGGGGCAGGAGACCCAGTACTTC
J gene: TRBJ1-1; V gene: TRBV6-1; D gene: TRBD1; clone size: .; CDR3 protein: CASSEMQGAAEAFF; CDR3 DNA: TGTGCCAGCAGTGAAATGCAGGGGGCGGCTGAAGCTTTCTTT
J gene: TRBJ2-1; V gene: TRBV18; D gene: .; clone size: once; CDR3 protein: CASSLYNEQFF; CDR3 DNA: TGTGCCAGCTCGCTATACAATGAGCAGTTCTTC
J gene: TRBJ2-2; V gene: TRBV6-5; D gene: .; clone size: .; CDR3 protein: CASSYEHRTGELFF; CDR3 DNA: TGTGCCAGCAGTTACGAACACAGGACCGGGGAGCTGTTTTTT
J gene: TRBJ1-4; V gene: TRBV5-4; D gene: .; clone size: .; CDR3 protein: CASSLGPRDEKLFF; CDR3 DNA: TGTGCCAGCAGCCTGGGCCCAAGGGACGAAAAACTGTTTTTT
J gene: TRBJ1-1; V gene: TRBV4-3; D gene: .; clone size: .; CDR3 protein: CASSQDTWGMNTEAFF; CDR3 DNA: TGCGCCAGCAGCCAAGATACCTGGGGTATGAACACTGAAGCTTTCTTT
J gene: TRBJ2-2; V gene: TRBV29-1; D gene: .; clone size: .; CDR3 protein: CSVGLLSRGLNTGELFF; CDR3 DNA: TGCAGCGTTGGTCTGTTGTCTCGGGGATTGAACACCGGGGAGCTGTTTTTT
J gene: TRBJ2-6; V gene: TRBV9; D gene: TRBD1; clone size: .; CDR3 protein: CASSVGQGPSGANVLTF; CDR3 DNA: TGTGCCAGCAGCGTAGGACAGGGACCCTCTGGGGCCAACGTCCTGACTTTC
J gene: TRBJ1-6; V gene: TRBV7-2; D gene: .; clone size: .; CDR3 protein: CASSLMRIGSPLHF; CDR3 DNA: TGTGCCAGCAGCTTAATGAGGATTGGCTCACCCCTCCACTTT
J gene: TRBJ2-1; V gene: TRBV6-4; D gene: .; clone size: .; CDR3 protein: CASSLRGGGINEQFF; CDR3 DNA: TGTGCCAGCAGTCTAAGGGGAGGAGGGATCAATGAGCAGTTCTTC
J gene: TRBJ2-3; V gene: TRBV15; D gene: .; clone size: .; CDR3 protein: CATSRAGQGTDTQYF; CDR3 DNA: TGTGCCACCAGCAGAGCAGGGCAAGGCACAGATACGCAGTATTTT
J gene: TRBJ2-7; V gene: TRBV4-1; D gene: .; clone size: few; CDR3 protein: CASSPRIPQASYEQYF; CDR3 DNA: TGCGCCAGCAGCCCACGGATCCCTCAGGCTTCCTACGAGCAGTACTTC
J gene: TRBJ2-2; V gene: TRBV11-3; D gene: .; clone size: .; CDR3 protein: CASSLEFSGTDTGELFF; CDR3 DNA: TGTGCCAGCAGCTTAGAATTTTCCGGGACGGACACCGGGGAGCTGTTTTTT
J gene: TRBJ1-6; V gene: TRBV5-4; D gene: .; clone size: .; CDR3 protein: CASSLAENSPLHF; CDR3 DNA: TGTGCCAGCAGCTTGGCCGAGAATTCACCCCTCCACTTT
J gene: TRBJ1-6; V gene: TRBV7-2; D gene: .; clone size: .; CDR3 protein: CASSFASSYNSPLHF; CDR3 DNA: TGTGCCAGCAGCTTTGCGAGCTCCTATAATTCACCCCTCCACTTT
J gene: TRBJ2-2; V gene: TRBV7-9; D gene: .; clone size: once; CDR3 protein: CASNPTGLRAGELFF; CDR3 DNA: TGTGCCAGCAACCCCACAGGGTTACGCGCCGGGGAGCTGTTTTTT
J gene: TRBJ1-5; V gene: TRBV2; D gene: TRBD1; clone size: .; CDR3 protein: CASRGQGAGSHQPQHF; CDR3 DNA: TGTGCCAGCAGGGGACAGGGGGCGGGATCCCATCAGCCCCAGCATTTT
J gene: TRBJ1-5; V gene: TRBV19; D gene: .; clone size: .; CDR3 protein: CASSIRDSNQPQHF; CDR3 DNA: TGTGCCAGTAGTATCCGGGACAGCAATCAGCCCCAGCATTTT
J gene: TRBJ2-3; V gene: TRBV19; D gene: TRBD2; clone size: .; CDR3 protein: CASSLSGSGGLSTHASTDTQYF; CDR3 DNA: TGTGCCAGTAGCCTCTCGGGTAGCGGGGGTTTATCCACCCATGCATCCACAGATACGCAGTATTTT
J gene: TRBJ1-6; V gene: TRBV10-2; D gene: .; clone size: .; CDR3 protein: CASSGTESGYNSPLHF; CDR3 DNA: TGCGCCAGCAGTGGGACAGAAAGCGGCTATAATTCACCCCTCCACTTT
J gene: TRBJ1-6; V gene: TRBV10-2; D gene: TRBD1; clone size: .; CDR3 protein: CASRGQADNSPLHF; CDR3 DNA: TGCGCCAGCAGGGGACAGGCCGATAATTCACCCCTCCACTTT
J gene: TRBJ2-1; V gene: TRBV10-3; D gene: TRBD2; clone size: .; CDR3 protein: CAISPGEGDYNEQFF; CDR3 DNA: TGTGCCATCAGCCCTGGGGAGGGCGACTACAATGAGCAGTTCTTC
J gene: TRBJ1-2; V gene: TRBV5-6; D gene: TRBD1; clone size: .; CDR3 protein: CASSLEGDRGYLNGYTF; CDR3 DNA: TGTGCCAGCAGCTTGGAAGGGGACAGGGGATACTTGAATGGCTACACCTTC
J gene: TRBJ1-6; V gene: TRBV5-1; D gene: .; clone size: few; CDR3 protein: CASSFGSNSYNSPLHF; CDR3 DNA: TGCGCCAGCAGCTTCGGATCGAACTCCTATAATTCACCCCTCCACTTT
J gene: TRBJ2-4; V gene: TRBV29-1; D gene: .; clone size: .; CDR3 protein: CSVGTDKNIQYF; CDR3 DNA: TGCAGCGTCGGGACCGATAAAAACATTCAGTACTTT
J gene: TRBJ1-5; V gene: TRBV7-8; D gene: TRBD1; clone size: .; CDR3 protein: CASSLARTGVQGQPQHF; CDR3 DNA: TGTGCCAGCAGCTTAGCAAGGACAGGGGTCCAGGGTCAGCCCCAGCATTTT
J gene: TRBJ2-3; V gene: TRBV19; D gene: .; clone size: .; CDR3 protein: CASSNRRYTDTQYF; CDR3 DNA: TGTGCCAGTAGTAACCGCAGGTACACAGATACGCAGTATTTT
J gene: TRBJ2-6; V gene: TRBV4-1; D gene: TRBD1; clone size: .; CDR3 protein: CASSQQLGQFFSGANVLTF; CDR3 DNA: TGCGCCAGCAGCCAACAACTGGGACAGTTCTTCTCTGGGGCCAACGTCCTGACTTTC
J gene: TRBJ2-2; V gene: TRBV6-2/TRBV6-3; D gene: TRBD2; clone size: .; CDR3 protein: CASSPTSGGSGELFF; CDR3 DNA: TGTGCCAGCAGTCCGACTAGCGGGGGGTCCGGGGAGCTGTTTTTT
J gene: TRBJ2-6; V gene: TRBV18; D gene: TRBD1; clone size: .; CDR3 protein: CASSWPRQGNVLTF; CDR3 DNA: TGTGCCAGCTCATGGCCCAGACAGGGCAACGTCCTGACTTTC
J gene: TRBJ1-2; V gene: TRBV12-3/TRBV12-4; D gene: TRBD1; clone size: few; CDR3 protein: CASWDRLYGYTF; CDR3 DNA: TGTGCCAGCTGGGACAGACTCTATGGCTACACCTTC
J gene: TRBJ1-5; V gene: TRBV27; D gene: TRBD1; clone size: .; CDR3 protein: CASSSEDRGRPPVSSQPQHF; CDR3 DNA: TGTGCCAGCAGTTCGGAAGACAGGGGGCGACCCCCGGTGTCAAGTCAGCCCCAGCATTTT
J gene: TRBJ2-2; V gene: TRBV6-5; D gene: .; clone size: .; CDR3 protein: CASSRDRSTGELFF; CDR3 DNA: TGTGCCAGCAGTCGGGACCGATCCACCGGGGAGCTGTTTTTT
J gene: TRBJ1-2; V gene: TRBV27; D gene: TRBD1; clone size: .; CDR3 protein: CASSHPGQKVEGYTF; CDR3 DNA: TGTGCCAGCAGCCATCCGGGACAGAAAGTGGAAGGCTACACCTTC
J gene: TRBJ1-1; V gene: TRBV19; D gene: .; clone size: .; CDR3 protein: CASSLQGGTEAFF; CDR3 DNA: TGTGCCAGTAGTTTACAGGGCGGCACTGAAGCTTTCTTT
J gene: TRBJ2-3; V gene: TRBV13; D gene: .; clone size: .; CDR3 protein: CASSLGGTDKLYF; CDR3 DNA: TGTGCCAGCAGCTTAGGCGGGACCGACAAGCTGTATTTT
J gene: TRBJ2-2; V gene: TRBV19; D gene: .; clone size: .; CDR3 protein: CASSVGAGELFF; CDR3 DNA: TGTGCCAGTAGCGTAGGGGCCGGGGAGCTGTTTTTT
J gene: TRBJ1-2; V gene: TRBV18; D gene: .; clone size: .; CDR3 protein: CASSPSPGPSSGGYTF; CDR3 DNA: TGTGCCAGCTCACCCTCGCCCGGGCCTTCGAGCGGTGGCTACACCTTC
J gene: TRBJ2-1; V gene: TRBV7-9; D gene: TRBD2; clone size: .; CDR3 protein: CASSLDGGSSYNEQFF; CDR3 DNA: TGTGCCAGCAGCTTAGACGGCGGGAGCTCCTACAATGAGCAGTTCTTC
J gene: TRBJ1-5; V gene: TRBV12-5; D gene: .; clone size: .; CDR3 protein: CASSPGDSYQPQHF; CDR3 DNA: TGTGCTAGTAGCCCAGGAGACTCATATCAGCCCCAGCATTTT
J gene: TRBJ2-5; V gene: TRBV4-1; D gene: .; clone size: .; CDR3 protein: CASSHFNRAQETQYF; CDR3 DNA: TGCGCCAGCAGCCATTTTAACAGGGCCCAAGAGACCCAGTACTTC
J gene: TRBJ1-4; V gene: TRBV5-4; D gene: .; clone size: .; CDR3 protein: CASSPPGDATGEKLFF; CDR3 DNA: TGTGCCAGCAGCCCCCCGGGGGATGCAACGGGGGAAAAACTGTTTTTT
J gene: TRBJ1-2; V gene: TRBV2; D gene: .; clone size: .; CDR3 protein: CASSVLNRGRFSGYTF; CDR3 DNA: TGTGCCAGCAGTGTATTGAACAGAGGGAGGTTTAGTGGCTACACCTTC
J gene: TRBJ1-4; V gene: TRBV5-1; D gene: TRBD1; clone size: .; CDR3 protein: CASSLEARTGEEKLFF; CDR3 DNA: TGCGCCAGCAGCTTGGAGGCCAGGACAGGGGAGGAAAAACTGTTTTTT
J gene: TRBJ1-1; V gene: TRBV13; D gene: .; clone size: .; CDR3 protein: CASRSQGNTEAFF; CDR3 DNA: TGTGCCAGCAGGTCGCAGGGGAACACTGAAGCTTTCTTT
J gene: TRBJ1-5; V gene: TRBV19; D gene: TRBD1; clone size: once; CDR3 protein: CASSRDRGQPQHF; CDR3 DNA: TGTGCCAGTAGTAGGGACAGGGGTCAGCCCCAGCATTTT
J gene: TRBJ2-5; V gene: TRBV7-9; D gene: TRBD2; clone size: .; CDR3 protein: CASSGTSGGGETQYF; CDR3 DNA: TGTGCCAGCAGCGGGACTAGCGGTGGTGGCGAGACCCAGTACTTC
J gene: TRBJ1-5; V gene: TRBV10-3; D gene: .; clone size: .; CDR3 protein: CAIRTGLNQPQHF; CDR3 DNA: TGTGCCATCAGAACAGGGTTAAATCAGCCCCAGCATTTT
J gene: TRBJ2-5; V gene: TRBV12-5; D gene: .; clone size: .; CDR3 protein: CASGCGGTQETQYF; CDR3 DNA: TGTGCTAGTGGTTGCGGTGGGACACAAGAGACCCAGTACTTC
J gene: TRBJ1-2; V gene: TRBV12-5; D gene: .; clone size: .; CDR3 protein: CASGFDRNYGYTF; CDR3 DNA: TGTGCTAGTGGTTTCGACAGGAACTATGGCTACACCTTC
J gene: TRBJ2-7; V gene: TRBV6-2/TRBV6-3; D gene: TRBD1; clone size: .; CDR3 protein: CASSKDRDYEQYF; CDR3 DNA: TGTGCCAGCAGTAAAGACAGGGACTACGAGCAGTACTTC
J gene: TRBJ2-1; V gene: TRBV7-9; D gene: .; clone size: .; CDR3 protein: CASSPRDGGRYNEQFF; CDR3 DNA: TGTGCCAGCAGTCCCCGGGACGGGGGACGGTACAATGAGCAGTTCTTC
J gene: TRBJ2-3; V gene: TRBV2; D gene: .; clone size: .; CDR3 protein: CASSQTGIGDTDTQYF; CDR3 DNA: TGTGCCAGCAGTCAAACAGGGATCGGGGACACAGATACGCAGTATTTT
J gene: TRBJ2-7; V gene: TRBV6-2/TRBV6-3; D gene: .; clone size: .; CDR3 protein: CASSYPPPGPSEQYF; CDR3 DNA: TGTGCCAGCAGTTATCCCCCCCCGGGGCCCTCCGAGCAGTACTTC
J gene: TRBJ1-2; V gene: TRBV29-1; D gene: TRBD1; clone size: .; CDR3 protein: CSSLRDRGQGGYGYTF; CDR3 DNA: TGCAGCAGCCTACGGGACAGGGGCCAAGGCGGCTATGGCTACACCTTC